This TCR beta chain is drawn from a study of blood T cell repertoires in COVID-19. Across the whole study: T cells, B-cell-depleted T cells, or PBMCs supplied cDNA or gDNA.

Germline values: CDR1 SGHRS, CDR2 YFSETQ. The CDR3 length is 15 residues. V lost 7 bases and J lost 1; bases outside the gene matches: 10. Profiled with immunoSEQ multiplex PCR; TCRdb holds only in-frame clones, not every one. The sample carries 130,000 or so clones, around 81% recorded once. This chain joins TRBV5-1 and TRBJ2-7, with 8 bases that match TRBD1. The TCR was taken from a human donor in a cohort sampled during active COVID-19. Sequencing input: peripheral blood. DNA for the CDR3: TGCGCCAGCGCAACGCAGGGGGCTTGGTCCTACGAGCAGTACTTC. This encodes CASATQGAWSYEQYF.